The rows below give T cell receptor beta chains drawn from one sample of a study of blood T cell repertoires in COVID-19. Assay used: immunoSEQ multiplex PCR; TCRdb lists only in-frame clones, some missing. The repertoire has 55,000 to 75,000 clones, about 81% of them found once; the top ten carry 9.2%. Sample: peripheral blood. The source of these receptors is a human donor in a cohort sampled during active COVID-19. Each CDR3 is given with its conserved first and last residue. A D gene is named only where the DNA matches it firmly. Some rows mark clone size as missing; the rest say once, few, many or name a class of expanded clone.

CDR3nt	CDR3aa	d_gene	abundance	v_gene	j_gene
TGCGCCAGCACCTCTACCGGGACTGAAGCTCCCGGGGAGCTGTTTTTT	CASTSTGTEAPGELFF	.	.	TRBV10-1	TRBJ2-2
TGCGCCAGCAGCCCGGGGCCGGGGTCAGGGGGCAGTAGCAATGAGCAGTTCTTC	CASSPGPGSGGSSNEQFF	TRBD1	.	TRBV5-1	TRBJ2-1
TGTGCCAGCTCACCAAACGGTCCTGGTCCCAATTCACCCCTCCACTTT	CASSPNGPGPNSPLHF	.	.	TRBV18	TRBJ1-6
TGTGCCAGCAGCCAAGCACAGGGGAACACTGAAGCTTTCTTT	CASSQAQGNTEAFF	.	.	TRBV4-2	TRBJ1-1
TGTGCCAGTCGACGGGAGGTTCTGTTCTTC	CASRREVLFF	TRBD2	.	TRBV7-9	TRBJ2-1
TGTGCCAGCAGCTTGGGCGGGGCGGGACGGCAGCCCCAGCATTTT	CASSLGGAGRQPQHF	.	.	TRBV5-6	TRBJ1-5
TGTGCCAGCAGCTCCCGTAGAGACAATGAGCAGTTCTTC	CASSSRRDNEQFF	.	once	TRBV7-9	TRBJ2-1
TGTGCCAGTAGTATAAAGTGGACAGGGGGAGGTACCTCTGGGGCCAACGTCCTGACTTTC	CASSIKWTGGGTSGANVLTF	TRBD1	.	TRBV19	TRBJ2-6
TGTGCCAGCAGCTTAGGAGCGGGAGCCGGCGAGCAGTACTTC	CASSLGAGAGEQYF	TRBD2	.	TRBV7-6	TRBJ2-7
TGTGCCAGCAGTGATGGGGCCGACACTGGAAACACCATATATTTT	CASSDGADTGNTIYF	.	few	TRBV2	TRBJ1-3